These 10 T cell receptor beta chains came from one sample sequenced in a study of CD8+CD57+ T cells in acquired aplastic anemia. Genomic DNA was employed as the template in profiling TCR beta VDJ and CDR3. TCRdb used MiXCR to reprocess the reads, holding one entry per CDR3 protein. The data show hundreds of thousands of distinct CDR3 sequences, under 40% seen once. Sequenced patients had shown CD8+CD57+ cell expansion by flow cytometry. The sequencing sample was made of sorted CD4+, CD8+, or CD8+CD57+ T cells (not recorded which) from PBMCs. The receptors shown here come from a human donor with aplastic anemia.

The genes are TRBV9 and TRBJ2-3; D is unresolved. V lost 1 base, J lost 9 bases, and 3 bases lay in between. The germline V gene encodes CDR1 SGDLS and CDR2 YYNGEE. The CDR3 consists of 10 residues. The CDR3 coding sequence is TGTGCCAGCAGCGTAACCACGCAGTATTTT. Its protein product is CASSVTTQYF.

Turning to this clonotype: This sequence may be a read error, since a much larger clone differs from it by one base. Since the CDR3 does not end with the conserved phenylalanine or tryptophan, this likely comes from a read error. The chain has TRBV4-2 and TRBJ1-6, with 7 nucleotides matching TRBD1. The CDR3 is 16 amino acids. V shed 0 bases, J shed 9 bases, and the junction held 8 bases outside the gene matches. Looked up from germline, CDR1 is LGHNA and CDR2 is YNFKEQ. This CDR3 reads CASSQDRGGVGSPLHL. The CDR3 DNA reads as TGTGCCAGCAGCCAAGATCGAGGGGGCGTGGGTTCACCCCTCCACCTT.

The genes are TRBV4-2 and TRBJ1-2; D possibly corresponds to TRBD1 (6 bases). V was trimmed by 1 base and J by 3 bases, leaving 15 bases between them. The CDR3 consists of 16 residues. CDR1 LGHNA and CDR2 YNFKEQ come from the germline V gene. The CDR3 reads CASSQGWGAEDYGYTF. CDR3 nucleotide sequence: TGTGCCAGCAGCCAAGGATGGGGGGCTGAGGACTATGGCTACACCTTC.

The chain links TRBV25-1 to TRBJ1-1; D unclear. This CDR3 spans 10 amino acids. V lost 8 bases to trimming and J lost 11 bases, with 12 bases between them. Germline CDR1 and CDR2: MGHDK and SYGVNS. CDR3 sequence (DNA): TGTGCCAGCGGGTGGTATCCGGCTTTCTTT. This translates into CASGWYPAFF.

This clonotype occurred a few times. The chain employs TRBV20-1 and TRBJ1-1, with D hard to call. CDR3 size: 11 residues. V lost 3 bases and J 6 bases, leaving 8 bases between the germline ends. Germline V lookup: CDR1 DFQATT, CDR2 SNEGSKA (reference sequence). The CDR3 loop is CSASVGAEAFF. The CDR3 region has the DNA TGCAGTGCTAGCGTCGGGGCTGAAGCTTTCTTT.

This clonotype was counted once. J is TRBJ2-7 and V is TRBV10-3; 7 nucleotides align to TRBD1. The length of the CDR3 is 13 residues. Germline CDR1 is ENHRY and CDR2 is SYGVKD. V dropped 11 bases and J dropped 6; count of bases not matched to a gene: 13. The CDR3 reads CAGSYGTGAEQYF. The CDR3 bases are TGTGCCGGCAGTTACGGAACAGGGGCCGAGCAGTACTTC.

A few counts support this clonotype. This chain connects TRBV6-5 to TRBJ2-7; perhaps TRBD1 as D (5 bases). V was cut by 0 bases and J by 0 bases, with 12 bases left in between. Germline V gene sequence: CDR1 MNHEY, CDR2 SVGAGI. This CDR3 region has 16 residues. The CDR3 nucleotides are TGTGCCAGCAGTTACTCCCAGGGTCTGAGCTCCTACGAGCAGTACTTC. It specifies CASSYSQGLSSYEQYF.

The chain combines TRBV30 with TRBJ2-7; possibly TRBD1 for D (5 bases). Deletions cut 3 bases from V and 1 base from J, with 10 bases between. Germline V gene data show CDR1 as GTSNPN and CDR2 as SVGIG (reference sequence). The CDR3 has 13 residues. CDR3 protein: CAWRVTGSYEQYF. The CDR3 DNA is TGTGCCTGGAGGGTCACAGGATCCTACGAGCAGTACTTC.

CDR3 nucleotide sequence: TGTGCCAGCAGTTTCCGGGGGGATACGCAGTATTTT. Translation: CASSFRGDTQYF. This chain joins TRBV27 and TRBJ2-3; possible D gene TRBD2, 6 bases. V was trimmed by 3 bases and J by 6 bases, leaving 7 bases between them. Germline CDR1 reads MNHEY; CDR2 reads SMNVEV (reference sequence). This CDR3 has 12 amino acids.

This clonotype was detected ten times or more. The V call is TRBV7-8, the J call TRBJ1-5; a weak D match, TRBD1 (6 bases). Germline V gives CDR1 SGHVS, CDR2 FQNEAQ. The CDR3 is 16 residues long. Trimming removed 3 bases at V and 10 bases at J, with 22 bases between. CDR3 in amino acids: CASSFEGWGARQPQHF. CDR3 sequence (DNA): TGTGCCAGCAGCTTCGAGGGTTGGGGGGCGCGTCAACCCCAGCATTTT. The full variable domain, in which reference TRBV7-8 and TRBJ1-5 provide the parts outside the CDR3, is GAGVSQSPRYKVAKRGQDVALRCDPISGHVSLFWYQQALGQGPEFLTYFQNEAQLDKSGLPSDRFFAERPEGSVSTLKIQRTQQEDSAVYLCASSFEGWGARQPQHFGDGTRLSIL.